The entry below describes one T cell receptor beta chain. The antigen is unknown. The CDR3 has 15 residues. V was cut by 7 bases and J by 3 bases, with 19 bases left in between. Germline V lookup: CDR1 MDHEN, CDR2 SYDVKM. This entry comes from a study of T cells in Graves' hyperthyroidism and ophthalmopathy. Notes on the study in general: A median about 6 months before onset, the model predicted ophthalmopathy.

RNA transcripts gave rise to amplified TCR beta CDR3 regions. The TCR CDR3 was amplified in a first-round RT-PCR using the HTBI primer set. Each CDR3 protein gets one entry after TCRdb re-called the multiplex PCR reads with MiXCR. The sample contains about 300,000 distinct CDR3 sequences, less than 30% of which appear only once. Lactation, pregnancy, other autoimmune disease or uncontrolled infection led to exclusion of patients. The clonotype was recovered from a man aged 40-49 years with Graves' hyperthyroidism that later progressed to Graves' ophthalmopathy. This chain joins TRBV28 and TRBJ2-7; D is possibly TRBD1 or TRBD2 (5 bases each). The material sequenced was blood. CDR3 nucleotides: TGTGCCAGCACCTATGGGGCAGGAGGTGACTACGAGCAGTACTTC. Translation: CASTYGAGGDYEQYF.